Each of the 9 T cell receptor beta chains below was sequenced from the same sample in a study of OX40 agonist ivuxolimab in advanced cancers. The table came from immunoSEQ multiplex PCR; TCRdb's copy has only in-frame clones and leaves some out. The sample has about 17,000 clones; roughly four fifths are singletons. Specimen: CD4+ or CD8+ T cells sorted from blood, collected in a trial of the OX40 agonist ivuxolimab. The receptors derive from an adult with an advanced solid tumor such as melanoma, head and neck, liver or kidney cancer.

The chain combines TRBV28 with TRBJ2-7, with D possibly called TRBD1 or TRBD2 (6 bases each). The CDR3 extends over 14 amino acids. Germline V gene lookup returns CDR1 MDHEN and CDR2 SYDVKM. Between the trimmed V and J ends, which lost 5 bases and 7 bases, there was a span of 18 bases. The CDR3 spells CASSTSAGAGEQYF. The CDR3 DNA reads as TGTGCCAGCAGTACCTCGGCAGGGGCGGGAGAGCAGTACTTC.

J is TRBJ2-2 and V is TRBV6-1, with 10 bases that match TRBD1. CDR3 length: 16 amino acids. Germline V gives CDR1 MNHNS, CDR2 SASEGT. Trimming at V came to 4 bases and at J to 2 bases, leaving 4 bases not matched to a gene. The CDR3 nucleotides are TGTGCCAGCAGTGCCACGACAGGGGGCAACACCGGGGAGCTGTTTTTT. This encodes CASSATTGGNTGELFF.

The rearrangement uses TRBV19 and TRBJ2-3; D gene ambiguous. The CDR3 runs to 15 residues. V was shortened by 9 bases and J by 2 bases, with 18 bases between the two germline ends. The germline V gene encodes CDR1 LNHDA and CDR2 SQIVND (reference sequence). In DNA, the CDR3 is TGTGCCAGCTTTAACGTTTTTCTACTCACAGATACGCAGTATTTT. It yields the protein CASFNVFLLTDTQYF.

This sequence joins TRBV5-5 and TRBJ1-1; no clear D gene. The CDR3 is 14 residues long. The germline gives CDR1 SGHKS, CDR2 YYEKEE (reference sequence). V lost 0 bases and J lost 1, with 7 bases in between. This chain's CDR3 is CASSLAATNTEAFF. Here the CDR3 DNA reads TGTGCCAGCAGCTTGGCCGCCACGAACACTGAAGCTTTCTTT.

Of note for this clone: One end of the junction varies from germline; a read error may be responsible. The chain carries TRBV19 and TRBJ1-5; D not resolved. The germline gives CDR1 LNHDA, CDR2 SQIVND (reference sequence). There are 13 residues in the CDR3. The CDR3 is CASQDRVNRPQHF. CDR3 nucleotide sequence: TGTGCCAGCCAGGACCGCGTCAATCGGCCCCAGCATTTT.

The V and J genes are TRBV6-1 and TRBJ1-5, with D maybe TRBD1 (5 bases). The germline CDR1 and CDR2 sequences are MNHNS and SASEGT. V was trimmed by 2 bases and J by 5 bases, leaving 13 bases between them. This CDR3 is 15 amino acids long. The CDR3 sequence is CASSERVGAYQPQHF. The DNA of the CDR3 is TGTGCCAGCAGTGAAAGGGTAGGGGCGTATCAGCCCCAGCATTTT.

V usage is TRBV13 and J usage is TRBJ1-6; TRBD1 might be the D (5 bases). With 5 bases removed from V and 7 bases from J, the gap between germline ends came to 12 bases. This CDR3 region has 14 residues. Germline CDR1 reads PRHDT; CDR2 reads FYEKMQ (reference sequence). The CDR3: CASSRNQGNSPLHF. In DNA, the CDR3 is TGTGCCAGCAGCCGGAACCAGGGCAATTCACCCCTCCACTTT.

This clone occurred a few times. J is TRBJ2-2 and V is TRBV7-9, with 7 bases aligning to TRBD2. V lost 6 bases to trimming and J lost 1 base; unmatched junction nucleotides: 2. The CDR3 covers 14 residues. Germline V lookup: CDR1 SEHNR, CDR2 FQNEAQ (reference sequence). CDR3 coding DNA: TGTGCCAGCAGTCGGGGGGTGAACACCGGGGAGCTGTTTTTT. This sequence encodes CASSRGVNTGELFF.

For the CDR3, the DNA is TGCGCCAGCAGCTCTGGGACAGGGGGGAATTCACCCCTCCACTTT. Its protein product is CASSSGTGGNSPLHF. The chain employs TRBV5-1 and TRBJ1-6; 11 bases are shared with TRBD1. The germline CDR1 and CDR2 sequences are SGHRS and YFSETQ. V shed 3 bases and J 7 bases; nucleotides not matched to a gene: 3. This CDR3 is built from 15 residues.